Below, 26 T cell receptor beta chains from the same sample are listed, as sequenced in a study of cytomegalovirus exposure and HLA in healthy donors. Primers for the PCR totalled 60 Vbeta and 13 Jbeta. Measured with immunoSEQ multiplex PCR; TCRdb has only the in-frame clones, and not every one. Among about 160,000 clones listed, 80% were seen once. The sequenced sample consisted of PBMCs. The receptors here all came from a young man in good health and CMV-seronegative.

This clone came up once. This chain links TRBV10-3 with TRBJ1-2; D ambiguous. Germline lookup yields CDR1 ENHRY and CDR2 SYGVKD. The ends were cut back, 9 bases at V and 2 bases at J, with 10 bases in the middle. The CDR3 covers 12 residues. The CDR3 nucleotides are TGTGCCATAACGGTCCCAAACTATGGCTACACCTTC. Its translation is CAITVPNYGYTF.

Only a few counts were recorded for this clone. The chain recombines TRBV30 with TRBJ2-7; TRBD2 is a possible D gene (5 bases). This CDR3 spans 11 amino acids. Germline V gene data show CDR1 as GTSNPN and CDR2 as SVGIG (reference sequence). V lost 3 bases, J lost 3 bases, and 6 bases lay in between. CDR3 sequence reads: CAWSRDYEQYF. Here the CDR3 DNA reads TGTGCCTGGAGCCGGGACTACGAGCAGTACTTC.

This rearrangement joins TRBV11-3 to TRBJ2-1; D remains ambiguous. The germline gives CDR1 SGHNT, CDR2 YENEEA. The CDR3 loop spans 11 amino acids. V lost 1 base, J lost 8 bases, and 3 bases lay in between. CDR3 in amino acids: CASSLGHEQFF. The CDR3, as DNA: TGTGCCAGCAGCTTAGGGCATGAGCAGTTCTTC. Full variable domain (missing parts from reference TRBV11-3 and TRBJ2-1): EAGVVQSPRYKIIEKKQPVAFWCNPISGHNTLYWYLQNLGQGPELLIRYENEEAVDDSQLPKDRFSAERLKGVDSTLKIQPAELGDSAVYLCASSLGHEQFFGPGTRLTVL.

The chain is built from TRBV2 and TRBJ2-1; 9 positions match TRBD1. The germline V gene has CDR1 SNHLY and CDR2 FYNNEI. The CDR3 length is 12 residues. Trimming at V came to 7 bases and at J to 10 bases, leaving 5 bases not matched to a gene. In DNA form, the CDR3 reads TGTGCCAGCACGGGACAGGGAAAAGAGCAGTTCTTC. Protein product: CASTGQGKEQFF.

This chain joins TRBV7-3 and TRBJ1-1; 9 bases align to TRBD1. After removal of 4 bases from V and 0 bases from J, the junction contained 9 bases not matched to a gene. In germline, CDR1 is SGHTA, CDR2 FQGTGA. The CDR3 has 17 amino acids. CDR3 bases: TGTGCCAGCAGCTCCTCGGGACAGGGATACATGAACACTGAAGCTTTCTTT. Its protein is CASSSSGQGYMNTEAFF.

This CDR3 is CASSSNSYEQYF. As DNA, the CDR3 is TGTGCCAGCAGCTCCAACTCCTACGAGCAGTACTTC. The chain links TRBV7-2 to TRBJ2-7, with no clear D. The germline CDR1 and CDR2 sequences are SGHTA and FQGNSA. CDR3 length: 12 residues. V was trimmed by 4 bases and J by 0 bases, leaving 4 bases between them.

The rearrangement joins TRBV9 to TRBJ1-5; D may be TRBD1 (5 bases). V was pared by 2 bases and J by 0 bases, with 9 bases between. Germline V CDR1 and CDR2: SGDLS, YYNGEE. This CDR3 region has 15 residues. CDR3 DNA: TGTGCCAGCAGCGTCGGGGGTGATAGCAATCAGCCCCAGCATTTT. It translates to CASSVGGDSNQPQHF.

The table lists this clone with a few counts. This chain joins TRBV5-8 and TRBJ2-2, with D perhaps matching TRBD1 (5 bases). The CDR3 has 14 residues. Germline V gene sequence: CDR1 SGHTS, CDR2 YDEGEE. V lost 5 bases to trimming and J lost 2 bases, with 10 bases between them. Here the CDR3 reads CASRLQVNTGELFF. The DNA of the CDR3 is TGTGCCAGCAGGTTACAGGTTAACACCGGGGAGCTGTTTTTT.

The V and J genes are TRBV28 and TRBJ2-3, with 7 positions matching TRBD2. J gave up 3 bases and V 3 bases, and 9 bases lay outside the gene matches. The CDR3 sequence is 16 residues long. Germline CDR1 is MDHEN and CDR2 is SYDVKM. CDR3 region: CASSLEVAAGTDTQYF. DNA for the CDR3: TGTGCCAGCAGTTTGGAAGTGGCAGCGGGGACAGATACGCAGTATTTT.

This rearrangement joins TRBV29-1 to TRBJ2-1; 7 nucleotides align to TRBD1. This CDR3 is 14 amino acids long. The V segment lost 4 bases and the J segment 5 bases; nucleotides outside the gene matches: 8. Germline V lookup: CDR1 SQVTM, CDR2 ANQGSEA. CDR3 nucleotides: TGCAGCGTTGTCCGGGACAGTGGCGACAATGAGCAGTTCTTC. It encodes CSVVRDSGDNEQFF.

This CDR3 is CASSFDRDGEQYF. CDR3 DNA: TGTGCCAGCAGCTTTGACAGGGACGGCGAGCAGTACTTC. The chain uses TRBV7-2 and TRBJ2-7, with 7 bases fitting TRBD1. Germline V gene sequence: CDR1 SGHTA, CDR2 FQGNSA. The CDR3 sequence is 13 residues long. V trimming: 3 bases; J trimming: 6 bases; junction bases outside the gene matches: 5.

V is TRBV10-2 and J is TRBJ1-5; 8 bases agree with TRBD1. The CDR3 runs to 14 residues. From germline, CDR1 is WSHSY and CDR2 SAAADI. V dropped 3 bases and J dropped 6; count of bases not matched to a gene: 4. The CDR3 nucleotides read TGCGCCAGCAGTGACAGGGGGCACGGTCAGCCCCAGCATTTT. This sequence encodes CASSDRGHGQPQHF.

The chain combines TRBV28 with TRBJ1-1; D is unclear. Trimming pared 6 bases from V and 0 bases from J, leaving 11 bases between. Germline lookup yields CDR1 MDHEN and CDR2 SYDVKM. The CDR3 runs 14 residues. Here the CDR3 DNA reads TGTGCCAGCAGCTACCCACTGTTGAACACTGAAGCTTTCTTT. As protein: CASSYPLLNTEAFF.

The chain has TRBV9 and TRBJ1-2; 8 bases fit TRBD1. This CDR3 is built from 19 residues. Germline V gives CDR1 SGDLS, CDR2 YYNGEE. After removal of 0 bases from V and 5 bases from J, the junction contained 18 bases not matched to a gene. The CDR3 loop is CASSVASRWETGEGYGYTF. CDR3 in DNA: TGTGCCAGCAGCGTAGCTTCACGGTGGGAGACAGGGGAAGGGTATGGCTACACCTTC. The full variable domain, in which reference TRBV9 and TRBJ1-2 provide the parts outside the CDR3, is DSGVTQTPKHLITATGQRVTLRCSPRSGDLSVYWYQQSLDQGLQFLIQYYNGEERAKGNILERFSAQQFPDLHSELNLSSLELGDSALYFCASSVASRWETGEGYGYTFGSGTRLTVV.

This chain links TRBV5-4 with TRBJ2-7, with 9 bases aligning to TRBD1. With V trimmed by 0 bases and J by 5 bases, 3 bases remained unmatched. Looked up from germline, CDR1 is SGHNT and CDR2 is YYREEE (reference sequence). The CDR3 covers 14 residues. The CDR3 here is CASSLGDRVDEQYF. The CDR3 DNA sequence: TGTGCCAGCAGCTTGGGGGACAGGGTCGACGAGCAGTACTTC.

J is TRBJ2-2 and V is TRBV4-3; maybe TRBD2 (7 bases). V shed 4 bases and J shed 9 bases, with 15 bases lying between them. This CDR3 spans 14 amino acids. Germline-derived CDR1 and CDR2 are LGHNA and YSLEER. The CDR3 region has the DNA TGCGCCAGCAGCCCTCGGGGGGCAGTTAGGGAGCTGTTTTTT. Translation gives CASSPRGAVRELFF.

This chain links TRBV5-1 with TRBJ2-7; D perhaps matches TRBD2 (7 bases). V lost 3 bases to trimming and J lost 1 base, with 11 bases between them. CDR1 is SGHRS, CDR2 YFSETQ, per germline. CDR3 size: 14 residues. The CDR3 region has the DNA TGCGCCAGCAGCTGGGGGGGCCTATCCTACGAGCAGTACTTC. It translates to CASSWGGLSYEQYF.

The chain couples TRBV6-6 to TRBJ2-2, with a tentative D call TRBD1 (7 bases). Germline CDR1 reads MNHNY; CDR2 reads SVGAGI (reference sequence). The CDR3 runs to 15 residues. V lost 6 bases and J lost 3, with 14 bases in between. CDR3 in DNA: TGTGCCAGCAGCCGGGGGACAGCATACACCGGGGAGCTGTTTTTT. Translating gives CASSRGTAYTGELFF.

This sequence joins TRBV14 and TRBJ1-1; D unclear. V lost 0 bases and J 4 bases, leaving 6 bases between the germline ends. This CDR3 spans 13 amino acids. Germline V gene data show CDR1 as SGHDN and CDR2 as FVKESK. The CDR3 region is CASSQETGTEAFF. CDR3 DNA: TGTGCCAGCAGCCAAGAAACGGGCACTGAAGCTTTCTTT.

This clone has just a few counts. The V and J genes are TRBV28 and TRBJ2-7, with 11 bases lining up with TRBD2. Trimming took 3 bases from V and 4 from J; bases not matched to a gene: 11. CDR3 length: 17 residues. The germline V gene has CDR1 MDHEN and CDR2 SYDVKM. The CDR3 DNA reads TGTGCCAGCAGTTTGTCCTTCCTGACTAGCGGGACTTACGAGCAGTACTTC. As protein: CASSLSFLTSGTYEQYF.

V and J are TRBV7-2 and TRBJ2-7; tentative D call: TRBD2 (5 bases). The CDR3 consists of 14 residues. The germline gives CDR1 SGHTA, CDR2 FQGNSA. The ends were cut back, 5 bases at V and 3 bases at J, with 14 bases in the middle. The CDR3 region is CASSPAGRFYEQYF. The CDR3 DNA sequence: TGTGCCAGCAGCCCCGCGGGCAGATTCTACGAGCAGTACTTC. The full variable domain, with the rest looked up from reference TRBV7-2 and TRBJ2-7, is GAGVSQSPSNKVTEKGKDVELRCDPISGHTALYWYRQSLGQGLEFLIYFQGNSAPDKSGLPSDRFSAERTGGSVSTLTIQRTQQEDSAVYLCASSPAGRFYEQYFGPGTRLTVT.

The table lists this clone with a few counts. This sequence joins TRBV6-5 and TRBJ2-7; 7 bases are a match to TRBD2. In germline, CDR1 is MNHEY, CDR2 SVGAGI. With 0 bases clipped from V and 2 bases from J, the junction kept 4 bases outside the gene matches. This CDR3 comprises 15 residues. CDR3: CASSYSTAGAYEQYF. CDR3 nucleotide sequence: TGTGCCAGCAGTTACTCGACGGCGGGAGCCTACGAGCAGTACTTC.

This CDR3 reads CASSRTLAGGTDTQYF. DNA of the CDR3: TGTGCCAGTAGCCGAACCCTAGCGGGGGGGACAGATACGCAGTATTTT. The chain recombines TRBV19 with TRBJ2-3; 12 bases are shared with TRBD2. V trimming: 6 bases; J trimming: 3 bases; junction bases outside the gene matches: 7. In germline, CDR1 is LNHDA, CDR2 SQIVND (reference sequence). The CDR3 runs to 16 residues.

This sequence joins TRBV28 and TRBJ1-5, with 7 positions matching TRBD1. The CDR3 covers 17 residues. Germline V lookup: CDR1 MDHEN, CDR2 SYDVKM. V shed 7 bases, J shed 0 bases, and the junction held 12 bases outside the gene matches. The CDR3 region has the DNA TGTGCCAGCAATCACGGGACAGCTCCTTATAGCAATCAGCCCCAGCATTTT. It yields the protein CASNHGTAPYSNQPQHF.

The chain recombines TRBV7-9 with TRBJ1-1; D ambiguous. Germline CDR1 SEHNR, CDR2 FQNEAQ (reference sequence). CDR3 length equals 15 residues. V lost 1 base and J lost 0, with 9 bases in between. For the CDR3, the DNA is TGTGCCAGCAGCTTAGTGGTCAGGATGAACACTGAAGCTTTCTTT. This gives the protein CASSLVVRMNTEAFF.

CDR3 loop: CAWRGGSGQVLNEQFF. DNA for the CDR3: TGTGCCTGGAGGGGGGGATCGGGACAGGTGTTGAATGAGCAGTTCTTC. This chain joins TRBV30 and TRBJ2-1; 8 bases map to TRBD1. The CDR3 covers 16 residues. Trimming took 3 bases from V and 7 from J; bases not matched to a gene: 14. CDR1 and CDR2 from the germline V gene are GTSNPN and SVGIG (reference sequence).